This entry concerns a single T cell receptor (beta chain). The data originate from a study of blood T cell repertoires in COVID-19. Study in general: From the United States, Italy and Spain came samples of acute and convalescent COVID-19. Sample material is recorded as cDNA or gDNA derived from T cells, B-cell-depleted T cells, or PBMCs.

In the authors' methods: Estimated nucleated cell counts came from reference gene primer amplification. Assay used: immunoSEQ multiplex PCR; TCRdb lists only in-frame clones, some missing. V and J calls and clone size are given by that table; D and trimming were obtained from the DNA. The table has roughly 220,000 clones, about 87% seen once. From germline, CDR1 is SQVTM and CDR2 ANQGSEA. V was clipped by 4 bases and J by 0 bases, with 12 bases between them. There are 14 residues in the CDR3. This receptor was identified in a man aged 55 to 69 with acute or convalescent COVID-19. Material: peripheral blood. The chain joins TRBV29-1 to TRBJ1-1; TRBD1 is a possible D gene (6 bases). The CDR3 reads CSVVDSHMNTEAFF. CDR3 nucleotides: TGCAGCGTTGTGGACAGTCACATGAACACTGAAGCTTTCTTT.